The TCR beta chain described here comes from a study of control samples from healthy donors and cancer patients. The CDR3 loop spans 15 amino acids. Germline assignment: CDR1 SGHRS and CDR2 YFSETQ. Trimming removed 0 bases from V and 0 bases from J, with 10 bases in between. This clone was recorded once. Data came from immunoSEQ multiplex PCR; TCRdb stores just in-frame clones and leaves some out. The sample includes about 96,000 clones, over 90% of them seen just once. The chain is built from TRBV5-1 and TRBJ2-7; D is perhaps TRBD2 (6 bases). This sequence originates from a man between 18 and 29 years old in good health. Specimen: blood. The CDR3 bases are TGCGCCAGCAGCTTGGCCACGGGGGTCTCCTACGAGCAGTACTTC. Translated, it gives CASSLATGVSYEQYF.